A single TCR beta chain is shown here with its context. The germline gives CDR1 SGHTA, CDR2 FQGNSA. Trimming took 5 bases from V and 2 from J, leaving 10 bases between them. This CDR3 is 13 amino acids long. The data originate from a study of cytomegalovirus exposure and HLA in healthy donors. Study-level information: An earlier analysis found roughly 110 million unique TCR beta sequences from 150 million to 200 million T cells.

PCR primers comprised 60 Vbeta and 13 Jbeta primers. The method was immunoSEQ multiplex PCR; TCRdb's version includes in-frame clones alone and lacks a portion of them. The repertoire has 150,000 or so clones, around 77% of them found once; the top ten carry 1.6%. The chain uses TRBV7-2 and TRBJ2-7, with D possibly being TRBD2 (6 bases). The receptor comes from a woman between 25 and 40 years old in good health and CMV-seronegative. The specimen sequenced was PBMCs. The CDR3 sequence is CASSRRETYEQYF. As DNA, the CDR3 is TGTGCCAGCAGCCGTCGGGAGACCTACGAGCAGTACTTC.